This is a list of T cell receptor beta chains from one sample in a study of monozygotic twins with inflammatory bowel disease. TCRdb re-called the 5' RACE reads and gives one entry per CDR3 protein, without DNA. Its listing shows over 110,000 distinct CDR3 sequences. Specimen: blood. These receptors originate from a human donor with ulcerative colitis or Crohn's disease, or a healthy co-twin of an affected twin (not recorded which). Both conserved end residues are part of each CDR3.

>TRBJ1-6|TRBV20-1|13
CSAPRGGNSPLHF
>TRBJ2-1|TRBV19|14
CATRPGAGYNEQFF
>TRBJ2-5|TRBV5-1|14
CASSLARGQETQYF
>TRBJ1-3|TRBV20-1|14
CSARSPGTGNTIYF
>TRBJ2-6|TRBV28|16
CASSLFSGTGANVLTF
>TRBJ2-1|TRBV20-1|14
CSARTSGAYNEQFF
>TRBJ1-2|TRBV20-1|14
CSAGQGADNYGYTF
>TRBJ2-7|TRBV7-2|14
CASSLPDRAYEQYF
>TRBJ1-2|TRBV27|15
CASSHHRDFNYGYTF
>TRBJ2-1|TRBV28|14
CASSFAAGTNEQFF